The 11 T cell receptor beta chains presented below share a single source sample, sequenced in a study of blood T cells in healthy people across ages. Primed by a sample-barcoded 5' primer and a J-beta primer mix, a second PCR proceeded for about 7 to 12 cycles. One entry per CDR3 protein, called by TCRdb with MiXCR from the 5' RACE reads. This table has around 1,000,000 distinct CDR3 sequences, about 25% appearing once. These sequences were also reported in another study, on T cells of mothers and their children.

What was sequenced was blood. The receptors derive from a girl aged 2 to 9 in good health.

This chain joins TRBV29-1 and TRBJ2-5; D call uncertain. The CDR3 runs to 10 residues. CDR1 is SQVTM, CDR2 ANQGSEA, per germline. V was clipped by 3 bases and J by 8 bases, with 7 bases between them. CDR3 bases: TGCAGCGTTGAGAGTCCAACCCAGTACTTC. It yields the protein CSVESPTQYF.

The sample holds a few counts of this clonotype. The chain couples TRBV4-1 to TRBJ2-1, with 10 bases aligning to TRBD2. Trimming at V came to 6 bases and at J to 6 bases, leaving 11 bases not matched to a gene. CDR1 MGHRA and CDR2 YSYEKL come from the germline V gene. The length of the CDR3 is 16 residues. Here the CDR3 DNA reads TGCGCCAGCAGTCAGACCGGACTAGCGGATTTCAATGAGCAGTTCTTC. As protein: CASSQTGLADFNEQFF.

This chain joins TRBV11-1 and TRBJ2-5; 10 bases match TRBD2. Germline CDR1 reads SGHAT; CDR2 reads FQDESV (reference sequence). The junction had 3 bases not matched to a gene; V was cut back by 5 bases and J by 3 bases. This CDR3 contains 14 residues. The CDR3 protein is CASSPLAGKETQYF. In DNA, the CDR3 is TGTGCCAGCAGCCCACTAGCGGGGAAAGAGACCCAGTACTTC.

Many counts were recorded for this clonotype. The chain links TRBV6-5 to TRBJ2-7, with 8 nucleotides matching TRBD1. The J segment lost 6 bases and the V segment lost 4 bases, leaving 2 bases of the junction unmatched. The CDR3 length is 12 residues. Germline CDR1 is MNHEY and CDR2 is SVGAGI. The DNA for the CDR3 is TGTGCCAGCAGTTTACAGGGGGTCGAGCAGTACTTC. Protein: CASSLQGVEQYF.

The rearrangement joins TRBV4-1 to TRBJ1-1; perhaps TRBD1 as D (5 bases). V gave up 7 bases and J gave up 7 bases, with 13 bases separating them. CDR1 and CDR2 from the germline V gene are MGHRA and YSYEKL. The CDR3 extends over 12 amino acids. For the CDR3, the DNA is TGCGCCAGCAACGATCAGGGCATTGAAGCTTTCTTT. This sequence encodes CASNDQGIEAFF.

This clonotype was counted a few times. The rearrangement links TRBV7-2 to TRBJ2-7, with TRBD1 identical over 8 bases. CDR1 and CDR2 from the germline V gene are SGHTA and FQGNSA. The CDR3 has 16 amino acids. With V trimmed by 3 bases and J by 2 bases, 9 bases remained unmatched. CDR3 in DNA: TGTGCCAGCAGCTTTGGAACTCCGGGACAGGCCTACGAGCAGTACTTC. Translation gives CASSFGTPGQAYEQYF.

Details on this clonotype: A junction end diverges from the germline sequence, so it may reflect a read error. The J gene is TRBJ2-5, the V gene TRBV3-1; 13 bases map to TRBD2. The CDR3 has 15 residues. Per the germline V gene, CDR1 is LGHDT and CDR2 is YNNKEL (reference sequence). This CDR3 reads CASSQGGLAGRREFF. DNA of the CDR3: TGTGCCAGCAGCCAAGGGGGACTAGCGGGGAGGAGAGAATTCTTC.

This clonotype was detected only a few times. V is TRBV12-3 or TRBV12-4 and J is TRBJ1-1; 8 bases map to TRBD1. CDR3 length equals 15 residues. The V segment lost 5 bases and the J segment 1 base; nucleotides outside the gene matches: 6. The CDR3: CASSPNRGTNTEAFF. The CDR3, as DNA: TGTGCCAGCAGTCCCAACAGGGGGACGAACACTGAAGCTTTCTTT.

This clonotype was picked up a small number of times. This chain uses TRBV4-3 with TRBJ2-5; the D call may be TRBD1 or TRBD2 (7 bases each). The CDR3 is 15 amino acids. V was clipped by 4 bases and J by 0 bases, with 12 bases between them. Germline loops: CDR1 LGHNA, CDR2 YSLEER. CDR3: CASSLQGGDQETQYF. In DNA, the CDR3 is TGCGCCAGCAGCCTTCAGGGGGGGGACCAAGAGACCCAGTACTTC.

This clonotype was recorded a few times. The chain joins TRBV4-3 to TRBJ2-2; a weak D match, TRBD2 (6 bases). Germline lookup yields CDR1 LGHNA and CDR2 YSLEER. The CDR3 is 15 residues long. V was clipped by 1 base and J by 6 bases, with 12 bases between them. CDR3 nucleotides: TGCGCCAGCAGCCAAGGGATTGGAGGGCCCGGGGAGCTGTTTTTT. Its translation: CASSQGIGGPGELFF.

V is TRBV7-9 and J is TRBJ2-1, with TRBD2 identical over 9 bases. Germline CDR1 and CDR2: SEHNR and FQNEAQ (reference sequence). CDR3 size: 15 residues. J gave up 3 bases and V 4 bases, and 4 bases lay outside the gene matches. DNA for the CDR3: TGTGCCAGCAGCTATAGCGGGGGACGCTACAATGAGCAGTTCTTC. This encodes CASSYSGGRYNEQFF.